These T cell receptor beta chains were read from a single sample in a study of identical twins. Via MiXCR, TCRdb re-called the 5' RACE reads, giving one row per CDR3 protein. The sample includes 200,000 to 250,000 distinct CDR3 sequences, about 13% of them seen just once. This sample was also put to use in a study of yellow fever vaccine responses in identical twins.

The sample consisted of memory (CD45RO+) T cells sorted from blood. Source of these receptors: a woman aged 18 to 35 in good health. Both conserved end residues are part of each CDR3. Fields, in order: CDR3 DNA, CDR3 protein, CDR3 length, clone size, D gene, J gene, V gene. D genes are given only for firm matches. Some rows mark clone size as missing; the rest say once, few, many or name a class of expanded clone.

DNA: TGTGCCAGCTCACCGGGACTAGCGGTCTACGAGCAGTACTTC
CDR3: CASSPGLAVYEQYF
length: 14
size: once
D: TRBD2
J: TRBJ2-7
V: TRBV18

DNA: TGTGCCAGCAGACGGACAGGGGACTCTTTCTCCTACGAGCAGTACTTC
CDR3: CASRRTGDSFSYEQYF
length: 16
size: .
D: TRBD1
J: TRBJ2-7
V: TRBV6-2/TRBV6-3

DNA: TGCAGTGCTAGTAATCTAGCGGGAAGGCAAGAGACCCAGTACTTC
CDR3: CSASNLAGRQETQYF
length: 15
size: .
D: TRBD2
J: TRBJ2-5
V: TRBV20-1

DNA: TGTGCCAGCAGTTACGGGGCGGAACCAACCTACAATGAGCAGTTCTTC
CDR3: CASSYGAEPTYNEQFF
length: 16
size: many
D: .
J: TRBJ2-1
V: TRBV6-2/TRBV6-3

DNA: TGTGCCAGCAGCTTTAGCGGGTCTACATACAATGAGCAGTTCTTC
CDR3: CASSFSGSTYNEQFF
length: 15
size: .
D: TRBD2
J: TRBJ2-1
V: TRBV11-3

DNA: TGTGCCAGCAGTTACTCGATTTCCAGAGGCCAAGAGACCCAGTACTTC
CDR3: CASSYSISRGQETQYF
length: 16
size: few
D: .
J: TRBJ2-5
V: TRBV6-5

DNA: TGCAGTGCTAGCCAGGGACAGGGTGTCCCCGAGCAGTACTTC
CDR3: CSASQGQGVPEQYF
length: 14
size: few
D: TRBD1
J: TRBJ2-7
V: TRBV20-1

DNA: TGTGCCAGCAAGTCGACCGAGCGCGAGCAGTACTTC
CDR3: CASKSTEREQYF
length: 12
size: .
D: .
J: TRBJ2-7
V: TRBV2

DNA: TGTGCCAGCAGCCCGCGGACTAGCGGGAACAATGAGCAGTTCTTC
CDR3: CASSPRTSGNNEQFF
length: 15
size: .
D: TRBD2
J: TRBJ2-1
V: TRBV11-2

DNA: TGTGCCAGCAGCGTAGCAGCCCAACCGGCAGGCTACACCTTC
CDR3: CASSVAAQPAGYTF
length: 14
size: few
D: .
J: TRBJ1-2
V: TRBV9

DNA: TGTGCCAGCGGGGGACATACAGACACCGGGGAGCTGTTTTTT
CDR3: CASGGHTDTGELFF
length: 14
size: .
D: .
J: TRBJ2-2
V: TRBV28

DNA: TGCAGTGCTAGAGATCCGGGACGGGCCGGGGAGCTGTTTTTT
CDR3: CSARDPGRAGELFF
length: 14
size: few
D: .
J: TRBJ2-2
V: TRBV20-1

DNA: TGTGCCAGCAGCCCCTGGGAATCCCAAGAGACCCAGTACTTC
CDR3: CASSPWESQETQYF
length: 14
size: .
D: .
J: TRBJ2-5
V: TRBV3-1

DNA: TGTGCCAGCAGCCAAGATCGGCCCGGCTACGTCTCGCAGTATTTT
CDR3: CASSQDRPGYVSQYF
length: 15
size: few
D: .
J: TRBJ2-3
V: TRBV3-1

DNA: TGCGCCAGCAGCCAAGTGGATATGGGAACGAGCTCCTACAATGAGCAGTTCTTC
CDR3: CASSQVDMGTSSYNEQFF
length: 18
size: .
D: .
J: TRBJ2-1
V: TRBV4-1

DNA: TGCAGTGCTAGAGATGTGGCGGGGGCCTACGAGCAGTACTTC
CDR3: CSARDVAGAYEQYF
length: 14
size: .
D: TRBD2
J: TRBJ2-7
V: TRBV20-1

DNA: TGTGCCAGCAGCTTAATAGCGGGCCCGAACACCGGGGAGCTGTTTTTT
CDR3: CASSLIAGPNTGELFF
length: 16
size: .
D: TRBD2
J: TRBJ2-2
V: TRBV12-3/TRBV12-4

DNA: TGCAGTGCTAGAGTGGGGGTGGAGGCCGGGGAGCTGTTTTTT
CDR3: CSARVGVEAGELFF
length: 14
size: few
D: .
J: TRBJ2-2
V: TRBV20-1

DNA: TGTGCCAGCAGCCAAACAATAGGAGATACGCAGTATTTT
CDR3: CASSQTIGDTQYF
length: 13
size: .
D: .
J: TRBJ2-3
V: TRBV7-9

DNA: TGTGCCAGCAGCGCTACAGGGGGCGATGAGACCCAGTACTTC
CDR3: CASSATGGDETQYF
length: 14
size: few
D: TRBD1
J: TRBJ2-5
V: TRBV11-2

DNA: TGTGCCAGCAGATTGACTAGCGGGAGGCCGTACTTC
CDR3: CASRLTSGRPYF
length: 12
size: many
D: TRBD2
J: TRBJ2-7
V: TRBV2

DNA: TGTGCCAGCAGCTCCGAGGCGGTTATGGGTACGCAGTATTTT
CDR3: CASSSEAVMGTQYF
length: 14
size: .
D: .
J: TRBJ2-3
V: TRBV7-8

DNA: TGTGCCAGCAGCCCGGGACTAGCGGGAGTTGCATGGGAGACCCAGTACTTC
CDR3: CASSPGLAGVAWETQYF
length: 17
size: .
D: TRBD2
J: TRBJ2-5
V: TRBV7-8

DNA: TGTGCCAGCAGTGAAATCGGACGGCCTGAAGCTTTCTTT
CDR3: CASSEIGRPEAFF
length: 13
size: .
D: .
J: TRBJ1-1
V: TRBV6-1

DNA: TGTGCCAGCAGCGTAGCAAAGAACGGGGAGCTGTTTTTT
CDR3: CASSVAKNGELFF
length: 13
size: many
D: .
J: TRBJ2-2
V: TRBV9

DNA: TGCGCCAGCAGCCCAGGAACGGGACAGGGGGCTAACTATGGCTACACCTTC
CDR3: CASSPGTGQGANYGYTF
length: 17
size: .
D: TRBD1
J: TRBJ1-2
V: TRBV5-1

DNA: TGTGCCAGCAGCCTTGGGACTAGCGGGGGGGCCATGCAGTTCTTC
CDR3: CASSLGTSGGAMQFF
length: 15
size: few
D: TRBD2
J: TRBJ2-1
V: TRBV3-1

DNA: TGTGCCAGCAGTTTGGCGGCAGTCATGAACACTGAAGCTTTCTTT
CDR3: CASSLAAVMNTEAFF
length: 15
size: many
D: .
J: TRBJ1-1
V: TRBV12-3/TRBV12-4

DNA: TGTGCCAGCAGTTTATCGGCCAAGAAGGCTTTCTTT
CDR3: CASSLSAKKAFF
length: 12
size: few
D: .
J: TRBJ1-1
V: TRBV28

DNA: TGTGCCAGCAGTTTCGGACAGGGGTACTTCGAGCAGTACTTC
CDR3: CASSFGQGYFEQYF
length: 14
size: few
D: TRBD1
J: TRBJ2-7
V: TRBV28

DNA: TGCAGTGCTCCCAAAACTAGCGGGAGTGAGACCCAGTACTTC
CDR3: CSAPKTSGSETQYF
length: 14
size: few
D: TRBD2
J: TRBJ2-5
V: TRBV20-1

DNA: TGTGCCAGCACCCGAGGGCGGCAGGGGGAATACAATGAGCAGTTCTTC
CDR3: CASTRGRQGEYNEQFF
length: 16
size: few
D: TRBD1
J: TRBJ2-1
V: TRBV27

DNA: TGTGCCAGCGATCAGGACAGGGGTTCCTACGAGCAGTACTTC
CDR3: CASDQDRGSYEQYF
length: 14
size: .
D: TRBD1
J: TRBJ2-7
V: TRBV6-2/TRBV6-3

DNA: TGTGCCTGGAGCATAGGGATAGACAATCAGCCCCAGCATTTT
CDR3: CAWSIGIDNQPQHF
length: 14
size: few
D: .
J: TRBJ1-5
V: TRBV30

DNA: TGTGCCACCAGTGATTTGCCGGGACAGGGGGACAATGAGCAGTTCTTC
CDR3: CATSDLPGQGDNEQFF
length: 16
size: few
D: TRBD1
J: TRBJ2-1
V: TRBV24-1

DNA: TGTGCCAGCAGAGAGCTAGCGGGGGGAATGGATACGCAGTATTTT
CDR3: CASRELAGGMDTQYF
length: 15
size: few
D: TRBD2
J: TRBJ2-3
V: TRBV6-4

DNA: TGTGCCAGCGGACGGACAGGTCCAAACACTGAAGCTTTCTTT
CDR3: CASGRTGPNTEAFF
length: 14
size: many
D: TRBD1
J: TRBJ1-1
V: TRBV12-3/TRBV12-4

DNA: TGTGCCAGCAGTGCCGATATAGCGGGGTACCCAAGGAACGAGCAGTACTTC
CDR3: CASSADIAGYPRNEQYF
length: 17
size: .
D: TRBD2
J: TRBJ2-7
V: TRBV2

DNA: TGTGCCAGCAGAATTAGCGGGGGGGCCCCCGGGGAGCTGTTTTTT
CDR3: CASRISGGAPGELFF
length: 15
size: few
D: TRBD2
J: TRBJ2-2
V: TRBV12-3/TRBV12-4

DNA: TGTGCCAGCAGGCCGGGACCTAGCACAGATACGCAGTATTTT
CDR3: CASRPGPSTDTQYF
length: 14
size: .
D: .
J: TRBJ2-3
V: TRBV12-3/TRBV12-4

DNA: TGTGCCAGCAGTGAATTAGGGGCCGGGGAGCTGTTTTTT
CDR3: CASSELGAGELFF
length: 13
size: few
D: .
J: TRBJ2-2
V: TRBV2

DNA: TGTGCCAGCAGTTTCCGGGGCCCGCCGGGCAAAAACATTCAGTACTTC
CDR3: CASSFRGPPGKNIQYF
length: 16
size: many
D: .
J: TRBJ2-4
V: TRBV28

DNA: TGTGCCAGCAGCTCCCAACCGCGGACAGGGTCTAAGACCCAGTACTTC
CDR3: CASSSQPRTGSKTQYF
length: 16
size: many
D: TRBD1
J: TRBJ2-5
V: TRBV7-2

DNA: TGCAGTGCTCCCGGGGGGAGCTCCTACAATGAGCAGTTCTTC
CDR3: CSAPGGSSYNEQFF
length: 14
size: .
D: TRBD2
J: TRBJ2-1
V: TRBV20-1

DNA: TGTGCCAGCAGCCAAGATCAGGTAGTTTACAATGAGCAGTTCTTC
CDR3: CASSQDQVVYNEQFF
length: 15
size: .
D: .
J: TRBJ2-1
V: TRBV3-1

DNA: TGCAGCGTGGGCAGGGGGCTTGGAGAGACCCAGTACTTC
CDR3: CSVGRGLGETQYF
length: 13
size: .
D: TRBD1
J: TRBJ2-5
V: TRBV29-1

DNA: TGTGCCAGCAGCTTGCCTCGACAGGGCTACGAGCAGTACTTC
CDR3: CASSLPRQGYEQYF
length: 14
size: .
D: TRBD1
J: TRBJ2-7
V: TRBV5-5

DNA: .
CDR3: CASSSSIRGGNQPQHF
length: 16
size: .
D: .
J: TRBJ1-5
V: TRBV28

DNA: TGTGCCAGCAGCACGGGTCTCGCTAGCGGGGGGGTTAGCACAGATACGCAGTATTTT
CDR3: CASSTGLASGGVSTDTQYF
length: 19
size: .
D: TRBD2
J: TRBJ2-3
V: TRBV7-8

DNA: TGTGCCTCAAGGAGGCTAAATCTCTACGAGCAGTACTTC
CDR3: CASRRLNLYEQYF
length: 13
size: few
D: .
J: TRBJ2-7
V: TRBV30

DNA: TGTGCCAGCAGCTTTTCCCCGGGTGGCACAGATACGCAGTATTTT
CDR3: CASSFSPGGTDTQYF
length: 15
size: few
D: .
J: TRBJ2-3
V: TRBV11-2

DNA: TGTGCCAGCAGCCGTAGGACTAGTTTCGAGACCCAGTACTTC
CDR3: CASSRRTSFETQYF
length: 14
size: few
D: TRBD2
J: TRBJ2-5
V: TRBV3-1

DNA: TGTGCCAGCAGTGAAAGCGGGGGGGCCGCGGATACGCAGTATTTT
CDR3: CASSESGGAADTQYF
length: 15
size: many
D: TRBD2
J: TRBJ2-3
V: TRBV6-4

DNA: TGTGCCAGCAGTCCAAGCGGGAGTCGGGATACGCAGTATTTT
CDR3: CASSPSGSRDTQYF
length: 14
size: few
D: TRBD2
J: TRBJ2-3
V: TRBV28

DNA: TGTGCCAGCAGCGTAGACAGGGTGTACACTGAAGCTTTCTTT
CDR3: CASSVDRVYTEAFF
length: 14
size: few
D: TRBD1
J: TRBJ1-1
V: TRBV3-1

DNA: TGTGCCATCATGCCACAGGGGGCGAGCTCCTACAATGAGCAGTTCTTC
CDR3: CAIMPQGASSYNEQFF
length: 16
size: many
D: TRBD1
J: TRBJ2-1
V: TRBV10-3

DNA: TGTGCCAGCAGCGGGACGGGACACCAAGAGACCCAGTACTTC
CDR3: CASSGTGHQETQYF
length: 14
size: .
D: .
J: TRBJ2-5
V: TRBV7-3

DNA: TGTGCCAGCAGCGTCGAGGGACTTCCAGATACGCAGTATTTT
CDR3: CASSVEGLPDTQYF
length: 14
size: .
D: .
J: TRBJ2-3
V: TRBV9

DNA: TGCAGTGCTAGAGGAGCCAGCGAACAAGAGACCCAGTACTTC
CDR3: CSARGASEQETQYF
length: 14
size: .
D: .
J: TRBJ2-5
V: TRBV20-1